The rows below give T cell receptor beta chains drawn from one sample of a study of graft-versus-host responses after intestinal transplantation. This table comes from immunoSEQ multiplex PCR, and its TCRdb copy is limited to in-frame clones, with some not included. There are 15,000 to 20,000 clones in the sample; over 75% occur only once, and roughly 2% lies in the top ten. The sequenced sample was PBMCs, obtained 14 days after transplant. These TCRs come from a human patient who received an intestinal transplant, so some T cells may come from the graft donor. CDR3s include the opening cysteine and the closing phenylalanine or tryptophan. The D gene is left open where the match is weak. Clone size, where shown, is once, few, many, or a class for clones that have expanded.

v_gene,d_gene,j_gene,abundance,CDR3nt,CDR3aa
TRBV27,TRBD2,TRBJ2-5,NA,TGTGCCAGCAGTTTAAGGGAGGGGTCGTACCAAGAGACCCAGTACTTC,CASSLREGSYQETQYF
TRBV11-2,NA,TRBJ2-7,NA,TGTGCCAGCAGCTTAACCTACGAGCAGTACTTC,CASSLTYEQYF
TRBV7-3,NA,TRBJ2-3,NA,TGTGCCAGCAGTTCTACGAAGGGGACAGATACGCAGTATTTT,CASSSTKGTDTQYF
TRBV6-5,NA,TRBJ1-4,few,TGTGCCAGCAGTTACTCTGGCGGGGGAGGGGAAAAACTGTTTTTT,CASSYSGGGGEKLFF
TRBV4-1,NA,TRBJ2-3,NA,TGCGCCAGCAGCCAAGGGCCAGATACGCAGTATTTT,CASSQGPDTQYF
TRBV2,NA,TRBJ1-1,once,TGTGCCAGCACTCGGTATGTGAACACTGAAGCTTTCTTT,CASTRYVNTEAFF
TRBV4-2,NA,TRBJ2-7,NA,TGTGCCAGCAGCCAAGAAGGAGCGTCGGCCGAGCAGTACTTC,CASSQEGASAEQYF
TRBV11-2,NA,TRBJ2-5,NA,TGTGCCAGCAGCCTCCTCAGGGAGACCCAGTACTTC,CASSLLRETQYF
TRBV19,TRBD1,TRBJ1-4,NA,TGTGCCAGTAGTAGTCTGACAGGGGGCAATGAAAAACTGTTTTTT,CASSSLTGGNEKLFF
TRBV6-1,TRBD2,TRBJ2-5,NA,TGTGCCAGCAGTGGACTAGCGGGAGAGACCCAGTACTTC,CASSGLAGETQYF
TRBV6-6,NA,TRBJ2-7,NA,TGTGCCAGCAGCATACAGCGGAGGGAGGACGAGCAGTACTTC,CASSIQRREDEQYF
TRBV10-3,NA,TRBJ2-7,NA,TGTGCCATCAGTGAGAACGGCTACGAGCAGTACTTC,CAISENGYEQYF
TRBV12-2,NA,TRBJ1-1,NA,TGTGCAAGTCGCTTAGAGGGGGGACAGAACACTGAAGCTTTCTTT,CASRLEGGQNTEAFF
TRBV9,TRBD1,TRBJ1-2,NA,TGTGCCAGCAGCGCTAAGGGACAGGGGATTGACTATGGCTACACCTTC,CASSAKGQGIDYGYTF
TRBV13,TRBD2,TRBJ2-1,NA,TGTGCCAGCAGCCCCGGGGGGGCCATTTACAATGAGCAGTTCTTC,CASSPGGAIYNEQFF
TRBV2,TRBD1,TRBJ1-6,NA,TGTGCCAGCAGTAGCGCCTCTGGGACAGTCTATAATTCACCCCTCCACTTT,CASSSASGTVYNSPLHF
TRBV28,NA,TRBJ1-4,NA,TGTGCCAGCAGTTGGGGCTCCAGAGCAACTAATGAAAAACTGTTTTTT,CASSWGSRATNEKLFF
TRBV11-2,TRBD2,TRBJ2-7,NA,TGTGCCAGCAGCTCCACTAGCGGGAGGAGGACCTACGAGCAGTACTTC,CASSSTSGRRTYEQYF
TRBV7-9,TRBD1,TRBJ1-5,once,TGTGCCAGCAGTCGGACAGGGAACAATCAGCCCCAGCATTTT,CASSRTGNNQPQHF
TRBV11-3,NA,TRBJ2-3,NA,TGTGCCAGCAGCGCCCGGGACGGAGCTGATCCAGATACGCAGTATTTT,CASSARDGADPDTQYF
TRBV5-1,TRBD1,TRBJ1-2,NA,TGCGCCAGCAGCTCCGGACAGGGGGAATACTATGGCTACACCTTC,CASSSGQGEYYGYTF
TRBV5-4,TRBD1,TRBJ2-3,NA,TGTGCCAGCAGCCCTAGACAGGGCCCAGATACGCAGTATTTT,CASSPRQGPDTQYF
TRBV4-1,TRBD1,TRBJ2-7,few,TGCGCCAGCAGCTACGGGACAGGGGCCGTCGAGCAGTACTTC,CASSYGTGAVEQYF
TRBV6-5,TRBD1,TRBJ1-1,NA,TGTGCCAGCAGTTCGGGGACAGGGGGTATGAACACTGAAGCTTTCTTT,CASSSGTGGMNTEAFF
TRBV5-1,NA,TRBJ1-5,few,TGCGCCAGCAGCTTGGGAGGGTTGGGCAATCAGCCCCAGCATTTT,CASSLGGLGNQPQHF
TRBV4-2,TRBD2,TRBJ2-3,NA,TGTGCCAGCAGCCAAGGTCTGGCGGGAGGTTGGCCAGATACGCAGTATTTT,CASSQGLAGGWPDTQYF
TRBV5-1,NA,TRBJ2-7,NA,TGCGCCAGCAGCTACCGGGCTGACTACGAGCAGTACTTC,CASSYRADYEQYF
TRBV6-5,NA,TRBJ2-7,NA,TGTGCCAGCAGCCCGGGAGTATTGAACTACGAGCAGTACTTC,CASSPGVLNYEQYF
TRBV6-4,NA,TRBJ2-2,NA,TGTGCCAGCAGTGAGGTCGACACCGGGGAGCTGTTTTTT,CASSEVDTGELFF
TRBV5-8,NA,TRBJ2-1,few,TGTGCCACCACGGAAGGGCGGGACCTCCGCTCCTACAATGAGCAGTTCTTC,CATTEGRDLRSYNEQFF
TRBV29-1,NA,TRBJ2-5,NA,TGCAGCGTTGAAGAGCGGCAGGGTGGCGAGACCCAGTACTTC,CSVEERQGGETQYF
TRBV5-1,TRBD2,TRBJ2-1,NA,TGCGCCAGCAGCAGGGTTGGAGCGGGGGTTTACAATGAGCAGTTCTTC,CASSRVGAGVYNEQFF
TRBV27,TRBD2,TRBJ2-7,NA,TGTGCCAGCAGTTTATCGGTAACTAGCGGAACCTACGAGCAGTACTTC,CASSLSVTSGTYEQYF
TRBV6-5,NA,TRBJ2-7,NA,TGTGCCAGCAGTTCTTTCTTACAGGCACCTACGGACGAGCAGTACTTC,CASSSFLQAPTDEQYF
TRBV30,TRBD2,TRBJ2-1,NA,TGTGCCTGGACAGGACTAGCGGGAGGATACAATGAGCAGTTCTTC,CAWTGLAGGYNEQFF
TRBV5-1,NA,TRBJ2-7,NA,TGCGCCAGCAGACAACAGCCCGTAATCGACTACGAGCAGTACTTC,CASRQQPVIDYEQYF
TRBV14,NA,TRBJ2-5,NA,TGTGCCAGCAGCCAAGGGACCTCCTGGGAGACCCAGTACTTC,CASSQGTSWETQYF
TRBV18,NA,TRBJ1-1,NA,TGTGCCAGCTCACCCGGGGGCAGTGGATACACTGAAGCTTTCTTT,CASSPGGSGYTEAFF
TRBV7-8,NA,TRBJ1-2,NA,TGTGCCAGCTCCCCCTGGGAGGAGATAAGACGTGGCTACACCTTC,CASSPWEEIRRGYTF
TRBV15,NA,TRBJ2-5,NA,TGTGCCACCAGCAGAGATCACCTAACCCCTTGGACACCCCAAGAGACCCAGTACTTC,CATSRDHLTPWTPQETQYF
TRBV10-3,NA,TRBJ2-5,few,TGTGCCATCAGGGGAGCTGAGACCCAGTACTTC,CAIRGAETQYF
TRBV6-1,NA,TRBJ2-1,NA,TGTGCCAGCGCCACCCCCAATGAGCAGTTCTTC,CASATPNEQFF
TRBV18,NA,TRBJ1-2,NA,TGTGCCAGCTCACCCGGACAGCCCTATGGCTACACCTTC,CASSPGQPYGYTF
TRBV19,TRBD2,TRBJ2-7,NA,TGTGCCAGTAGTTTCGTTGGCGGGGGGAACCCCTACGCAGAGCAGTACTTC,CASSFVGGGNPYAEQYF
TRBV13,TRBD2,TRBJ2-2,NA,TGTGCCAGTGGACTAGGCACCGGGGAGCTGTTTTTT,CASGLGTGELFF
TRBV9,NA,TRBJ2-3,NA,TGTGCCAGCAGCACCCGTGGGGACCTAGGCACAGATACGCAGTATTTT,CASSTRGDLGTDTQYF
TRBV30,TRBD1,TRBJ2-3,NA,TGTGCCTGGAGTCGCCCGGGACAGGGGGTGGCAGATACGCAGTATTTT,CAWSRPGQGVADTQYF
TRBV6-1,NA,TRBJ1-2,NA,TGTGCCAGCAGTGAGCTAATAGGGGGGCGTAGCTATGGCTACACCTTC,CASSELIGGRSYGYTF
TRBV7-3,NA,TRBJ2-3,NA,TGTGCCAGCAGCTTATTGGGCACAGATACGCAGTATTTT,CASSLLGTDTQYF
TRBV9,NA,TRBJ2-5,NA,TGTGCCAGCAGCGAGCAAGGCCAAGAGACCCAGTACTTC,CASSEQGQETQYF